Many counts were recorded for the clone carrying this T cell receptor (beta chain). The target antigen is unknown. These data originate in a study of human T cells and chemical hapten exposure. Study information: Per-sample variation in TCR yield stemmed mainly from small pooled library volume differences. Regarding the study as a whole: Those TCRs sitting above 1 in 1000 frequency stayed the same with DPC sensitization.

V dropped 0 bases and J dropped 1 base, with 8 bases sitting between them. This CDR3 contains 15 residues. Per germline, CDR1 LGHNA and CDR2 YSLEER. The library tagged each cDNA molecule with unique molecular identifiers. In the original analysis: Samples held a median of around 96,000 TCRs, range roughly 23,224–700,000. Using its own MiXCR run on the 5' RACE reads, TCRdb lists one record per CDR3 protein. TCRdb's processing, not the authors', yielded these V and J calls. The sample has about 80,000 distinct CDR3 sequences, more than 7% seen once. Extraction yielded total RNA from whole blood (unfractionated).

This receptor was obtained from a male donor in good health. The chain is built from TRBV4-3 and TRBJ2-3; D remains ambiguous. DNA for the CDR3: TGCGCCAGCAGCCAAGAAACTCAGGGCACAGATACGCAGTATTTT. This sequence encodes CASSQETQGTDTQYF.